The T cell receptor (beta chain) under discussion was sequenced for a study of blood T cells in healthy people across ages. General study findings and limits: The study lacked donor CMV status, which possibly confounded expanded clonotype changes.

A second PCR, run for roughly 7 to 12 cycles, used a sample-barcoded 5' primer plus a J-beta primer mix. MiXCR was run by TCRdb on the 5' RACE reads, yielding one entry per CDR3 protein. The sample has approximately 810,000 distinct CDR3 sequences, under 40% seen once; the top ten hold around 13%. The CDR3 is made up of 13 amino acids. Trimming cost V 6 bases and J 6 bases; bases outside gene matches: 6. Germline-derived CDR1 and CDR2 are ENHRY and SYGVKD. This clonotype has only a few counts. Its antigen is not identified. The clonotype originates from a man in his late teens or twenties in good health. The genes are TRBV10-3 and TRBJ1-2; 8 bases fit TRBD1. Sequences were obtained from blood. CDR3 sequence: CAISSTGGDGYTF. The CDR3, as DNA: TGTGCCATCAGCTCCACAGGGGGGGATGGCTACACCTTC.